This T cell receptor (beta chain) was profiled in a study of blood T cell repertoires in COVID-19. With 3 bases removed from V and 1 base from J, the gap between germline ends came to 6 bases. CDR3 size: 13 residues. CDR1 and CDR2 from the germline V gene are WNHNN and SYGVQD (reference sequence). Recovery meant two consecutive negative NP/OP PCR tests, professional clearance, or resolved symptoms. Using immunoSEQ multiplex PCR, the repertoire was profiled, and TCRdb retains in-frame clones only, with some absent. The sample consists of 360,000 or so clones, nearly 90% of them appearing once. The sample comprised PBMCs or T cells enriched from blood (not recorded which). The chain carries TRBV10-1 and TRBJ1-1; D is uncertain. The source is a woman aged 25-40 years who had recovered from COVID-19. The DNA of the CDR3 is TGCGCCAGCAGTGAACGCAGGAACACTGAAGCTTTCTTT. This codes for CASSERRNTEAFF.